A selection of T cell receptor beta chains follows, all from one sample in a study of T-cell memory formation after mild COVID-19. TCRdb re-analysed the 5' RACE reads in MiXCR, keeping a single row per CDR3 protein. Of approximately 180,000 distinct CDR3 sequences listed, under 20% are singletons. Sequenced: PBMCs or a T cell subset sorted from them (not recorded which). These receptors were taken from an adult woman who had mild COVID-19 (a few samples of this study predate the infection). Cell type and time point are not known. The CDR3 runs from the conserved cysteine through the conserved F or W. D genes are given only for firm matches. Some rows mark clone size as missing; the rest say once, few, many or name a class of expanded clone.

D gene: .; V gene: TRBV19; J gene: TRBJ2-2; clone size: .; CDR3 protein: CASSIRGRGGELFF; CDR3 DNA: TGTGCCAGTAGTATAAGGGGTCGTGGCGGGGAGCTGTTTTTT
D gene: TRBD2; V gene: TRBV4-3; J gene: TRBJ2-4; clone size: few; CDR3 protein: CASSQGLLREGDIQYF; CDR3 DNA: TGCGCCAGCAGCCAAGGGCTCTTGCGGGAGGGCGACATTCAGTACTTC
D gene: TRBD1; V gene: TRBV15; J gene: TRBJ2-7; clone size: .; CDR3 protein: CATSREGAGQGSEQYF; CDR3 DNA: TGTGCCACCAGCAGAGAAGGTGCGGGACAGGGATCCGAGCAGTACTTC
D gene: .; V gene: TRBV28; J gene: TRBJ1-3; clone size: few; CDR3 protein: CASSLPYLSGSGNTIYF; CDR3 DNA: TGTGCCAGCAGTTTACCGTACCTTTCTGGCTCTGGAAACACCATATATTTT
D gene: .; V gene: TRBV9; J gene: TRBJ2-1; clone size: .; CDR3 protein: CASSAGRPISYNERFF; CDR3 DNA: TGTGCCAGCAGCGCAGGCCGTCCGATCTCCTACAATGAGCGGTTCTTC
D gene: TRBD1; V gene: TRBV28; J gene: TRBJ2-7; clone size: few; CDR3 protein: CASSLTGTGNHEQYF; CDR3 DNA: TGTGCCAGCAGTTTAACCGGGACAGGGAATCACGAGCAGTACTTC
D gene: .; V gene: TRBV7-2; J gene: TRBJ1-2; clone size: few; CDR3 protein: CASSPQADYGYTF; CDR3 DNA: TGTGCCAGCAGCCCCCAGGCGGACTATGGCTACACCTTC
D gene: TRBD1; V gene: TRBV6-5; J gene: TRBJ1-2; clone size: few; CDR3 protein: CASSYDRGRDGYTF; CDR3 DNA: TGTGCCAGCAGTTACGACAGGGGGCGAGATGGCTACACCTTC
D gene: TRBD2; V gene: TRBV4-2; J gene: TRBJ2-1; clone size: few; CDR3 protein: CASSPLLAGDEQFF; CDR3 DNA: TGTGCCAGCAGCCCTTTACTAGCGGGGGATGAGCAGTTCTTC
D gene: .; V gene: TRBV7-3; J gene: TRBJ2-5; clone size: few; CDR3 protein: CASSSSGLGETQYF; CDR3 DNA: TGTGCCAGCAGCTCCTCCGGGTTAGGAGAGACCCAGTACTTC
D gene: .; V gene: TRBV12-3/TRBV12-4; J gene: TRBJ2-2; clone size: .; CDR3 protein: CASSLQGGMDGELFF; CDR3 DNA: TGTGCCAGCAGTTTACAGGGGGGTATGGACGGGGAGCTGTTTTTT
D gene: TRBD2; V gene: TRBV15; J gene: TRBJ2-5; clone size: .; CDR3 protein: CATSPPPGLDYQETQYF; CDR3 DNA: TGTGCCACCAGTCCCCCTCCGGGACTAGACTACCAAGAGACCCAGTACTTC
D gene: TRBD2; V gene: TRBV6-5; J gene: TRBJ2-7; clone size: few; CDR3 protein: CASSYSDGGAYEQYF; CDR3 DNA: TGTGCCAGCAGTTACTCTGACGGGGGGGCCTACGAGCAGTACTTC
D gene: TRBD2; V gene: TRBV27; J gene: TRBJ2-3; clone size: .; CDR3 protein: CASSLWASGVTDTQYF; CDR3 DNA: TGTGCCAGCAGTTTATGGGCTAGCGGGGTCACAGATACGCAGTATTTT
D gene: .; V gene: TRBV13; J gene: TRBJ2-3; clone size: .; CDR3 protein: CASSLRSATDTQYF; CDR3 DNA: TGTGCCAGCAGCCTCAGGTCGGCCACAGATACGCAGTATTTT
D gene: .; V gene: TRBV4-2; J gene: TRBJ1-6; clone size: .; CDR3 protein: CASSREGSPLHF; CDR3 DNA: TGTGCCAGCAGCAGGGAGGGTTCACCCCTCCACTTT
D gene: TRBD1; V gene: TRBV2; J gene: TRBJ2-5; clone size: .; CDR3 protein: CASSDRGDRGLETQYF; CDR3 DNA: TGTGCCAGCAGTGACAGAGGAGACAGGGGGCTGGAGACCCAGTACTTC
D gene: .; V gene: TRBV6-5; J gene: TRBJ1-2; clone size: .; CDR3 protein: CASSYSHLSNYGYTF; CDR3 DNA: TGTGCCAGCAGTTACTCGCATCTGTCTAACTATGGCTACACCTTC
D gene: TRBD2; V gene: TRBV5-1; J gene: TRBJ2-7; clone size: .; CDR3 protein: CASSSGGVQDYEQYF; CDR3 DNA: TGCGCCAGCAGCTCCGGGGGGGTGCAGGACTACGAGCAGTACTTC
D gene: .; V gene: TRBV30; J gene: TRBJ2-5; clone size: .; CDR3 protein: CAWSHGGTQETQYF; CDR3 DNA: TGTGCCTGGAGTCACGGGGGGACACAAGAGACCCAGTACTTC
D gene: TRBD2; V gene: TRBV5-1; J gene: TRBJ2-7; clone size: few; CDR3 protein: CASSSRPSTSGGAYEQYF; CDR3 DNA: TGCGCCAGCAGCTCGAGGCCCTCAACTAGCGGGGGGGCCTACGAGCAGTACTTC
D gene: .; V gene: TRBV7-9; J gene: TRBJ2-2; clone size: few; CDR3 protein: CASSSRWLHEDTGELFF; CDR3 DNA: TGTGCCAGCAGCTCTAGGTGGCTACACGAAGACACCGGGGAGCTGTTTTTT
D gene: .; V gene: TRBV12-3/TRBV12-4; J gene: TRBJ1-5; clone size: few; CDR3 protein: CASTAGREWYQPQHF; CDR3 DNA: TGTGCCAGCACCGCCGGGAGGGAATGGTATCAGCCCCAGCATTTT
D gene: TRBD1; V gene: TRBV9; J gene: TRBJ1-6; clone size: .; CDR3 protein: CASSPRTGAYNSPLHF; CDR3 DNA: TGTGCCAGCAGCCCTCGGACAGGGGCGTATAATTCACCCCTCCACTTT
D gene: .; V gene: TRBV20-1; J gene: TRBJ2-7; clone size: .; CDR3 protein: CSANPGGHPYEQYF; CDR3 DNA: TGCAGTGCTAATCCCGGGGGTCATCCCTACGAGCAGTACTTC
D gene: .; V gene: TRBV6-1; J gene: TRBJ1-1; clone size: few; CDR3 protein: CATISEGSGTEAFF; CDR3 DNA: TGTGCCACCATCTCAGAGGGCAGTGGCACTGAAGCTTTCTTT
D gene: .; V gene: TRBV11-2; J gene: TRBJ2-7; clone size: .; CDR3 protein: CASSLGGIDSYEQYF; CDR3 DNA: TGTGCCAGCAGCTTAGGTGGGATAGACAGCTACGAGCAGTACTTC
D gene: .; V gene: TRBV3-1; J gene: TRBJ2-7; clone size: few; CDR3 protein: CASSQNRLSYEQYF; CDR3 DNA: TGTGCCAGCAGCCAGAACAGGCTATCCTACGAGCAGTACTTC
D gene: .; V gene: TRBV7-6; J gene: TRBJ2-2; clone size: few; CDR3 protein: CASSRGGANTGELFF; CDR3 DNA: TGTGCCAGCAGCCGCGGGGGCGCGAACACCGGGGAGCTGTTTTTT
D gene: .; V gene: TRBV25-1; J gene: TRBJ1-6; clone size: .; CDR3 protein: CASIQGSYNSPLHF; CDR3 DNA: TGTGCCAGCATCCAGGGGTCCTATAATTCACCCCTCCACTTT
D gene: .; V gene: TRBV12-3/TRBV12-4; J gene: TRBJ1-2; clone size: few; CDR3 protein: CASREGSAYGYTF; CDR3 DNA: TGTGCCAGCAGGGAGGGGAGTGCCTATGGCTACACCTTC
D gene: TRBD2; V gene: TRBV5-4; J gene: TRBJ2-1; clone size: few; CDR3 protein: CASSLLMLAGAYNEQFF; CDR3 DNA: TGTGCCAGCAGCCTCCTGATGCTAGCGGGGGCCTACAATGAGCAGTTCTTC
D gene: .; V gene: TRBV5-1; J gene: TRBJ1-1; clone size: .; CDR3 protein: CASSLDRRDTEAFF; CDR3 DNA: TGCGCCAGCAGCTTGGACAGGCGGGACACTGAAGCTTTCTTT
D gene: TRBD2; V gene: TRBV5-5; J gene: TRBJ2-3; clone size: .; CDR3 protein: CASSLVLAGANAITDTQYF; CDR3 DNA: TGTGCCAGCAGCTTAGTTCTAGCGGGGGCCAACGCTATCACAGATACGCAGTATTTT
D gene: .; V gene: TRBV29-1; J gene: TRBJ2-3; clone size: .; CDR3 protein: CSGRYRLQAQEYTQYF; CDR3 DNA: TGCAGCGGACGTTACAGGCTACAGGCCCAAGAATATACGCAGTATTTT
D gene: .; V gene: TRBV9; J gene: TRBJ2-7; clone size: few; CDR3 protein: CASSVGERTYEQYF; CDR3 DNA: TGTGCCAGCAGCGTAGGGGAGCGGACCTACGAGCAGTACTTC
D gene: .; V gene: TRBV5-1; J gene: TRBJ2-5; clone size: .; CDR3 protein: CASSLVGFDQETQYF; CDR3 DNA: TGCGCCAGCAGCTTGGTGGGGTTCGACCAAGAGACCCAGTACTTC
D gene: .; V gene: TRBV6-5; J gene: TRBJ2-5; clone size: .; CDR3 protein: CASLSRAETQYF; CDR3 DNA: TGTGCCAGTTTGTCCCGGGCAGAGACCCAGTACTTC
D gene: TRBD1; V gene: TRBV7-3; J gene: TRBJ2-7; clone size: .; CDR3 protein: CASSLTGTGSSYEQYF; CDR3 DNA: TGTGCCAGCAGCTTAACTGGGACAGGGAGCTCCTACGAGCAGTACTTC
D gene: .; V gene: TRBV20-1; J gene: TRBJ1-1; clone size: .; CDR3 protein: CSASADRNTEAFF; CDR3 DNA: TGCAGTGCTAGCGCCGACAGGAACACTGAAGCTTTCTTT
D gene: .; V gene: TRBV15; J gene: TRBJ1-5; clone size: .; CDR3 protein: CATRFRSGDQPQHF; CDR3 DNA: TGTGCCACCAGATTCAGATCCGGGGATCAGCCCCAGCATTTT
D gene: .; V gene: TRBV29-1; J gene: TRBJ2-7; clone size: .; CDR3 protein: CSVASPDGYEQYF; CDR3 DNA: TGCAGCGTTGCCTCCCCGGACGGGTACGAGCAGTACTTC
D gene: TRBD1; V gene: TRBV7-8; J gene: TRBJ1-5; clone size: .; CDR3 protein: CASSFYARGSNQPQHF; CDR3 DNA: TGTGCCAGCAGCTTTTATGCCAGGGGGAGCAATCAGCCCCAGCATTTT
D gene: .; V gene: TRBV24-1; J gene: TRBJ2-1; clone size: few; CDR3 protein: CATSDSGTPHNEQFF; CDR3 DNA: TGTGCCACCAGTGACTCCGGGACGCCCCACAATGAGCAGTTCTTC
D gene: TRBD1; V gene: TRBV6-6; J gene: TRBJ2-1; clone size: .; CDR3 protein: CASRSQRGQGANEQFF; CDR3 DNA: TGTGCCAGCCGTAGCCAACGCGGACAGGGGGCGAATGAGCAGTTCTTC
D gene: .; V gene: TRBV10-3; J gene: TRBJ2-6; clone size: few; CDR3 protein: CAISGRGLQAGANVLTF; CDR3 DNA: TGTGCCATCAGTGGGAGGGGGCTCCAGGCTGGGGCCAACGTCCTGACTTTC
D gene: TRBD1; V gene: TRBV18; J gene: TRBJ2-7; clone size: .; CDR3 protein: CASSRLGQGRDEQYF; CDR3 DNA: TGTGCCAGCTCACGCCTCGGACAGGGACGGGACGAGCAGTACTTC
D gene: TRBD2; V gene: TRBV5-1; J gene: TRBJ2-3; clone size: .; CDR3 protein: CASSLAGGNTQYF; CDR3 DNA: TGCGCCAGCAGCTTGGCCGGGGGGAATACGCAGTATTTT
D gene: .; V gene: TRBV29-1; J gene: TRBJ2-1; clone size: few; CDR3 protein: CSVQRMGGPSYNEQFF; CDR3 DNA: TGCAGCGTTCAGAGGATGGGAGGCCCCTCCTACAATGAGCAGTTCTTC
D gene: TRBD1; V gene: TRBV14; J gene: TRBJ1-1; clone size: few; CDR3 protein: CASSELTGLNTEAFF; CDR3 DNA: TGTGCCAGCAGCGAATTGACAGGGTTGAACACTGAAGCTTTCTTT
D gene: .; V gene: TRBV24-1; J gene: TRBJ2-1; clone size: .; CDR3 protein: CATSDSLSEAYNEQFF; CDR3 DNA: TGTGCCACCAGTGATTCACTCAGCGAGGCCTACAATGAGCAGTTCTTC
D gene: .; V gene: TRBV7-3; J gene: TRBJ2-5; clone size: few; CDR3 protein: CASSLSGLESETQYF; CDR3 DNA: TGTGCCAGCAGCTTATCTGGGCTAGAATCAGAGACCCAGTACTTC
D gene: .; V gene: TRBV28; J gene: TRBJ2-4; clone size: few; CDR3 protein: CASSLAGRDIQYF; CDR3 DNA: TGTGCCAGCAGTTTAGCGGGTAGAGACATTCAGTACTTC
D gene: .; V gene: TRBV20-1; J gene: TRBJ2-2; clone size: many; CDR3 protein: CSAVRFGELFF; CDR3 DNA: TGCAGTGCTGTCCGTTTCGGGGAGCTGTTTTTT
D gene: .; V gene: TRBV24-1; J gene: TRBJ2-2; clone size: .; CDR3 protein: CATSDLGRGNTGELFF; CDR3 DNA: TGTGCCACCAGTGATTTGGGCAGGGGGAACACCGGGGAGCTGTTTTTT